This TCR beta chain is from a study of shared clonotypes between healthy human individuals. Study at large: CD8 memory received one plate per donor, CD8 naive two, CD4 memory three and CD4 naive three.

Deep was the level used in running the assay. Sequenced by immunoSEQ multiplex PCR; TCRdb stores in-frame clones only, minus some. The sample records around 2.5 million clones, approximately 93% being singletons. The sample holds a few counts of this clone. Its target is unknown. The same CDR3 arises from other DNA sequences in this sample as well. Overall study results and limits: Donors were few, which limited the genetic and exposure-history diversity represented.

The CDR3 consists of 12 residues. The V end lost 5 bases, the J end lost 2 bases, and 4 bases lay between the germline ends. Per the germline V gene, CDR1 is MDHEN and CDR2 is SYDVKM. Recent vaccinations or acute infections were absent in the healthy HIV-negative adult donors. The V gene is TRBV28, the J gene TRBJ1-5; D not certain. The clonotype comes from a man aged 18 to 29 in good health. Some clones in this sample may be carry-over from other donors' samples. Sequencing used naive CD4+ T cells from PBMCs. Subset described: CD45RA+ positively selected. The CDR3 spells CASSVGNQPQHF. Written as DNA, the CDR3 is TGTGCCAGCAGTGTTGGCAATCAGCCCCAGCATTTT.